Below, one T cell receptor (beta chain) is given with its context. Its antigen is not identified. CDR3 length: 14 amino acids. Germline CDR1 reads SGHTA; CDR2 reads FQGNSA. V lost 7 bases and J lost 2, with 13 bases in between. The sample originates from a study of tumor and adjacent non-tumor tissue in lung cancer. Study-level information: Some 3.9 million productive TCRbeta reads were obtained per sample on average.

The template was RNA from unsorted bulk tissue. Study-wide results and limits: Top 100 clones took a larger repertoire share in normal lung. TCR diversity was significantly greater in tumor than normal lung tissue.

TCRbeta libraries were built with three rounds of nested PCR, modified from ARM-PCR. TCRdb passed the multiplex PCR reads through MiXCR, listing each CDR3 protein once. The sample holds 68,000 or so distinct CDR3 sequences, around 60% seen once. The sequencing input was lung tumor tissue. The sequence was obtained from a man between 45 and 60 years old with non-small cell lung cancer. This sequence joins TRBV7-2 and TRBJ2-3, with D unresolved. The CDR3: CASNFSPSTDTQYF. The CDR3 coding sequence is TGTGCCAGCAACTTCTCCCCCTCCACAGATACGCAGTATTTT.